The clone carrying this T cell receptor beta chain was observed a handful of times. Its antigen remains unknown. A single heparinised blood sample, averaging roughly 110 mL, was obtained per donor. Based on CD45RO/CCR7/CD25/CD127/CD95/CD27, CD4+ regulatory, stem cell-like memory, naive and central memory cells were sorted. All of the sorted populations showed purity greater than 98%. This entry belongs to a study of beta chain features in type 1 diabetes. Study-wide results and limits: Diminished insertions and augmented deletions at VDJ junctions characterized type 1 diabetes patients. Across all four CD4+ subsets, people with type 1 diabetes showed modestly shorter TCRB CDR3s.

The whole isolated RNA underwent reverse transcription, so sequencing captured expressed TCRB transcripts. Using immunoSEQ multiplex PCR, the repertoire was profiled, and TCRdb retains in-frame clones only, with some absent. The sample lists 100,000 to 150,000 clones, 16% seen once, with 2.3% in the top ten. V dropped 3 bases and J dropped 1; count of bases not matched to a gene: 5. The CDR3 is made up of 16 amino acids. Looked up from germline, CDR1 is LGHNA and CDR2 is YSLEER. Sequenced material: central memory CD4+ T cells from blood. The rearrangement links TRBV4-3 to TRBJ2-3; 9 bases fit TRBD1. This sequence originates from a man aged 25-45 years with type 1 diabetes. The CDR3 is CASSHRQGDGTDTQYF. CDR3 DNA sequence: TGCGCCAGCAGCCACAGACAGGGGGATGGCACAGATACGCAGTATTTT.